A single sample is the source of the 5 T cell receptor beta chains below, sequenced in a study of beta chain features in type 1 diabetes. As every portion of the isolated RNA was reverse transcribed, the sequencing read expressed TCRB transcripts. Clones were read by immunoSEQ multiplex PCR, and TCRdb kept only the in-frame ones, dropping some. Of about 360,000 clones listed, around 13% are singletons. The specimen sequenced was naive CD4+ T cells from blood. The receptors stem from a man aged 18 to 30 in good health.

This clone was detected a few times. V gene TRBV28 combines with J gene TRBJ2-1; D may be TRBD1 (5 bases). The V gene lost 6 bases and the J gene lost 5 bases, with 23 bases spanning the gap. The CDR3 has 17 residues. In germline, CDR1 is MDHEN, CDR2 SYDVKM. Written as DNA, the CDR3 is TGTGCCAGCAGCAGTTTCGGTAGGCAGGGCCTCCACAATGAGCAGTTCTTC. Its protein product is CASSSFGRQGLHNEQFF.

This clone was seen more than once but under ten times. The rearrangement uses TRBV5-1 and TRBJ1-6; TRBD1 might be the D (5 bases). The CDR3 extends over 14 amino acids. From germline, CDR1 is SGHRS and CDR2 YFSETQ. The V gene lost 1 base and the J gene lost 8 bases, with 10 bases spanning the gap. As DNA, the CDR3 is TGCGCCAGCAGCTTGCAGGGCACGGATTCACCCCTCCACTTT. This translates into CASSLQGTDSPLHF.

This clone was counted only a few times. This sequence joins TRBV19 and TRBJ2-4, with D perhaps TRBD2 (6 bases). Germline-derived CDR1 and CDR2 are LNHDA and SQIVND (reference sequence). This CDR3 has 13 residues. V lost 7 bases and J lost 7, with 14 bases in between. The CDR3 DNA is TGTGCCAGTACAGCCGTCGGAGGGAACATTCAGTACTTC. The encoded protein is CASTAVGGNIQYF.

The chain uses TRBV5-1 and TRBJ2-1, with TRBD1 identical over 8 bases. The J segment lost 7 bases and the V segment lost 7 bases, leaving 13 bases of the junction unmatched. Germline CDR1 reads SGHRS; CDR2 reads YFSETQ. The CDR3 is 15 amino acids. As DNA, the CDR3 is TGCGCCAGCGTACTATCCGGGACAGGAGTGAATGAGCAGTTCTTC. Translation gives CASVLSGTGVNEQFF.

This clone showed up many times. In DNA form, the CDR3 reads TGCAGCGTTGTGGAGGGATCCAATGAGCAGTTCTTC. Residues: CSVVEGSNEQFF. This chain uses TRBV29-1 with TRBJ2-1, with D tentatively TRBD2 (6 bases). V lost 4 bases to trimming and J lost 6 bases, with 10 bases between them. CDR1 is SQVTM, CDR2 ANQGSEA, per germline. The CDR3 extends over 12 amino acids.